Below are 8 T cell receptor beta chains sequenced from a single sample in a study of blood T cell repertoires in COVID-19. Repertoires were generated with immunoSEQ multiplex PCR, while TCRdb's copy carries only in-frame clones and drops some. Among 200,000 or so clones listed, roughly 90% were seen once. The sample taken for sequencing was peripheral blood. All receptors derive from a middle-aged man with active or convalescent COVID-19.

The chain combines TRBV6-6 with TRBJ2-3; 10 nucleotides match TRBD2. The V segment lost 4 bases and the J segment 4 bases; nucleotides outside the gene matches: 5. Germline V lookup: CDR1 MNHNY, CDR2 SVGAGI (reference sequence). The CDR3 extends over 15 amino acids. The CDR3 DNA reads as TGTGCCAGCAGTTCTTTTAGCGGGGGGCCAGATACGCAGTATTTT. This encodes CASSSFSGGPDTQYF.

The chain has TRBV11-2 and TRBJ1-4, with D unclear. Germline assignment: CDR1 SGHAT and CDR2 FQNNGV. CDR3 size: 13 residues. V was pared by 1 base and J by 5 bases, with 5 bases between. The chain's CDR3 is CASSLVPNEKLFF. The DNA for the CDR3 is TGTGCCAGCAGCTTAGTTCCGAATGAAAAACTGTTTTTT.

DNA of the CDR3: TGTGCCAGCAGACGACGGGGACAGGCGACCTACGAGCAGTACTTC. This encodes CASRRRGQATYEQYF. The chain is built from TRBV6-6 and TRBJ2-7, with 8 bases fitting TRBD1. Germline lookup yields CDR1 MNHNY and CDR2 SVGAGI (reference sequence). V shed 6 bases and J 2 bases; nucleotides not matched to a gene: 9. This CDR3 spans 15 amino acids.

The chain combines TRBV2 with TRBJ1-4; the match to TRBD1 covers 9 bases. Per germline, CDR1 SNHLY and CDR2 FYNNEI. The V and J ends lost 6 bases and 8 bases, in that order; junction bases with no gene match: 7. CDR3 size: 14 residues. The CDR3 DNA reads as TGTGCCAGCAGACCGGGACAGGGAGGGGAAAAACTGTTTTTT. Translation gives CASRPGQGGEKLFF.

The chain carries TRBV2 and TRBJ2-5, with 14 bases fitting TRBD2. Germline-derived CDR1 and CDR2 are SNHLY and FYNNEI. With 6 bases clipped from V and 7 bases from J, the junction kept 7 bases outside the gene matches. CDR3 size: 15 residues. The CDR3 region is CASSGTSGGRTTQYF. In nucleotides, the CDR3 is TGTGCCAGCAGCGGGACTAGCGGGGGACGGACGACCCAGTACTTC.

The chain is built from TRBV4-1 and TRBJ2-7; D is perhaps TRBD1 (6 bases). V dropped 4 bases and J dropped 2 bases, with 15 bases sitting between them. This CDR3 is built from 15 residues. Germline V gives CDR1 MGHRA, CDR2 YSYEKL. The CDR3 region is CASSREQGATYEQYF. The CDR3 DNA reads TGCGCCAGCAGCCGGGAACAGGGCGCGACCTACGAGCAGTACTTC.

V usage is TRBV5-4 and J usage is TRBJ2-1; 8 bases align to TRBD2. Trimming cost V 2 bases and J 10 bases; bases outside gene matches: 8. The CDR3 covers 14 residues. Germline V CDR1 and CDR2: SGHNT, YYREEE (reference sequence). CDR3 amino acids: CASSLAGVLGEQFF. DNA for the CDR3: TGTGCCAGCAGCTTAGCGGGAGTTTTGGGGGAGCAGTTCTTC.

This clone has only a few counts. The chain is built from TRBV11-3 and TRBJ2-1; a possible D gene is TRBD2 (6 bases). The germline V and J ends were trimmed by 1 base and 7 bases, with 11 bases remaining between them. Germline loops: CDR1 SGHNT, CDR2 YENEEA. The CDR3 extends over 14 amino acids. Written as DNA, the CDR3 is TGTGCCAGCAGCTTAGCGGGAGTAAGGAATGAGCAGTTCTTC. This translates into CASSLAGVRNEQFF. The whole variable domain, remainder taken from reference TRBV11-3 and TRBJ2-1, is EAGVVQSPRYKIIEKKQPVAFWCNPISGHNTLYWYLQNLGQGPELLIRYENEEAVDDSQLPKDRFSAERLKGVDSTLKIQPAELGDSAVYLCASSLAGVRNEQFFGPGTRLTVL.